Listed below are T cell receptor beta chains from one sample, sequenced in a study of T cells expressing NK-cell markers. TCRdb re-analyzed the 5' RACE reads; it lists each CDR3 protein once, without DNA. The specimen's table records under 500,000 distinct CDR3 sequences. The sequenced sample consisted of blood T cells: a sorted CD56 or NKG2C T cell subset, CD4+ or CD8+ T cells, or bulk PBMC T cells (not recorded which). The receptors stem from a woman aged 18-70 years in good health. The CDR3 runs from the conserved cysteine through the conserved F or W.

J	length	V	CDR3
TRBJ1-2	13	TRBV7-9	CASRGQGHYGYTF
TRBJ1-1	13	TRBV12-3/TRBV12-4	CASRRDRGREAFF
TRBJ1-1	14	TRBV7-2	CASSFDRGATEAFF
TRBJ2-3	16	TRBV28	CASSLPTSGSTDTQYF
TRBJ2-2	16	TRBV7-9	CASSLGGPPNTGELFF
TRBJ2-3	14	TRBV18	CASSPVDRADTQYF
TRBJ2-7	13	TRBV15	CATSRSFSYEQYF
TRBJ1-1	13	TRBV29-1	CSVGGQGGTEAFF
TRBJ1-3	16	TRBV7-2	CASSLPTGFGRNTIYF
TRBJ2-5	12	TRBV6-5	CATTGVQETQYF
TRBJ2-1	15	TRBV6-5	CASSYVEGATDEQFF
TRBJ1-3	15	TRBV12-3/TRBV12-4	CASVRERGAGNTIYF
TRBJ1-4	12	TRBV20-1	CSATPTNEKLFF
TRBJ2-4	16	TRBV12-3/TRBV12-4	CASSHRDSEAKNIQYF
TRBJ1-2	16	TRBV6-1	CASTPLVGDRNYGYTF
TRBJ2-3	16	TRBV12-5	CASGFALPGQVDTQYF
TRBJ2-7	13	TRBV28	CASRPPRDPADYF
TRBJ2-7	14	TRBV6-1	CASSGAVWPYEQYF
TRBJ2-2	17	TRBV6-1	CASSERYTGRTAGELFF
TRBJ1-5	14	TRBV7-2	CASSERAGNQPQHF
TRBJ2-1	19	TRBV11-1	CASRLPFRGMKGTYNEQFF
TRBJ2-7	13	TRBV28	CASSYDMSYEQYF
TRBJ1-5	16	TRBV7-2	CASSSYTGTGNQPQHF
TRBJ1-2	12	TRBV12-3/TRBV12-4	CASSSGIYGYTF
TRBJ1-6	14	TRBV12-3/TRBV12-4	CASSSRGMSSPLHF
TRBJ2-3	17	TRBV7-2	CASSPSSGGTFTDTQYF
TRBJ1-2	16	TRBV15	CATSRTRTGNGYGYTF
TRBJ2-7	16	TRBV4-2	CASSQDPDGLTYEQYF
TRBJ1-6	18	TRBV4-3	CASSQEPAWSSYNSPLHF
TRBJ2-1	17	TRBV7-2	CASSLGVTSGLGNEQFF
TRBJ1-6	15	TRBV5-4	CASSLAPDYNSPLHF
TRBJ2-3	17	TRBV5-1	CASRTGTVIYSTDTQYF
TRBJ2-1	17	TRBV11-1	CASSLSSSGGTNGEQFF
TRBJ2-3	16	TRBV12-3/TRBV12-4	CASSFEGVTSTDTQYF
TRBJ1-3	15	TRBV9	CASSWEQNSGNTIYF
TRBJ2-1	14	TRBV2	CASSETLSSGEQFF
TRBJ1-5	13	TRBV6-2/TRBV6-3	CASSTRPAQPQHF